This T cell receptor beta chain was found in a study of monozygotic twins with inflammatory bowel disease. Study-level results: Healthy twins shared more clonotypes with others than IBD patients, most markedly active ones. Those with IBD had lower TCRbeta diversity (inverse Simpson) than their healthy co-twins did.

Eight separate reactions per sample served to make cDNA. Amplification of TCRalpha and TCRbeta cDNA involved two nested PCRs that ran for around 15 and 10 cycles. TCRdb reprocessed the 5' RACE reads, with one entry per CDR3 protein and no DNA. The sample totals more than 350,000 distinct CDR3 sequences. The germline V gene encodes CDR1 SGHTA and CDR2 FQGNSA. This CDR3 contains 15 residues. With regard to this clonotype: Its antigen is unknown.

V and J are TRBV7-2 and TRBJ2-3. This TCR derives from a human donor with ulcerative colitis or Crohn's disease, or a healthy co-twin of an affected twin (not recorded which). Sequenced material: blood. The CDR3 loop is CASSLVELSTDTQYF.